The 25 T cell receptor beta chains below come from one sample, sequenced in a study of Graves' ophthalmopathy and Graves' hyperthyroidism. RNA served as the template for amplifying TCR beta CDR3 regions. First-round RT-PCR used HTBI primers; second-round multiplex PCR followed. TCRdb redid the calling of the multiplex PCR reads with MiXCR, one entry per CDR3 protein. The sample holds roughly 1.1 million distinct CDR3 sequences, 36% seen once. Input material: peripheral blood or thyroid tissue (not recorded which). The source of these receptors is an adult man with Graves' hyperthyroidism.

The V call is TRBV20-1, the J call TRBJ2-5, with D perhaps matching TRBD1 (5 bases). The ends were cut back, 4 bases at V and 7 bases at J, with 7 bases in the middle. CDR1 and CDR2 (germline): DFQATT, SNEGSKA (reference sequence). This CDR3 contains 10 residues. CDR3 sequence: CSAIQGTQYF. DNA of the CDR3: TGCAGTGCTATTCAGGGGACCCAGTACTTC.

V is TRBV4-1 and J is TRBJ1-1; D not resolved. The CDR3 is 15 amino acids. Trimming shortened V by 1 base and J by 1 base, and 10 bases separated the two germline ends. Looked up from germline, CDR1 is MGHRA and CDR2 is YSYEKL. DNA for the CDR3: TGCGCCAGCAGCCAAGCCCCGACGGCGAACACTGAAGCTTTCTTT. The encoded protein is CASSQAPTANTEAFF.

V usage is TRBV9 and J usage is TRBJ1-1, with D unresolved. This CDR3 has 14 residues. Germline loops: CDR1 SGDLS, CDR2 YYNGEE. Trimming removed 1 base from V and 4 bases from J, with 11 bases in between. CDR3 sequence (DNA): TGTGCCAGCAGCGTACATACCTCCCTCACTGAAGCTTTCTTT. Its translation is CASSVHTSLTEAFF.

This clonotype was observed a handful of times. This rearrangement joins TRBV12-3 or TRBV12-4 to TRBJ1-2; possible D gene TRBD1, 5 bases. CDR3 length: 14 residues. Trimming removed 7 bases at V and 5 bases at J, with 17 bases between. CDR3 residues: CASTPGPHRYGYTF. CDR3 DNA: TGTGCCAGCACCCCGGGACCTCATCGGTATGGCTACACCTTC.

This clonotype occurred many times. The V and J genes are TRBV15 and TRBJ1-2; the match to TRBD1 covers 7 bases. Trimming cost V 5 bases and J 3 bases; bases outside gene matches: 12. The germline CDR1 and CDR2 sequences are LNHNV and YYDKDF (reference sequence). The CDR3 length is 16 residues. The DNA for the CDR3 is TGTGCCACCAGCCCAGCGGGCGCAGGGGGTGACTATGGCTACACCTTC. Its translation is CATSPAGAGGDYGYTF.

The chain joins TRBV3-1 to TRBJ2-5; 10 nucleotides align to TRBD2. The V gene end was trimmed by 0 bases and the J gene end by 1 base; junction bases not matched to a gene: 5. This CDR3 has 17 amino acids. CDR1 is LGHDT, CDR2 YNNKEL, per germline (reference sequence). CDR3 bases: TGTGCCAGCAGCCAAGATTGGCCTAGCGGGAGCCAAGAGACCCAGTACTTC. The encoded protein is CASSQDWPSGSQETQYF.

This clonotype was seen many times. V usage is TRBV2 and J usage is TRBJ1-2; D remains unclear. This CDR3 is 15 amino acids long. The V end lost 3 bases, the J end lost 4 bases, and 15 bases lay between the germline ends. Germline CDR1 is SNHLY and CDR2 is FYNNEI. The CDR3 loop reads CASSDFPAGSYGYTF. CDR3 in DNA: TGTGCCAGCAGTGATTTCCCAGCAGGCAGCTATGGCTACACCTTC.

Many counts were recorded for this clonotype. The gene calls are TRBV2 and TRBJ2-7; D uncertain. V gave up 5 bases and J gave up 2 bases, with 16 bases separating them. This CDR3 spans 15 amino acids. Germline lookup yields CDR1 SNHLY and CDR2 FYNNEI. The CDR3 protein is CASSMDRAVTYEQYF. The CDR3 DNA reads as TGTGCCAGCAGTATGGACCGTGCAGTGACCTACGAGCAGTACTTC. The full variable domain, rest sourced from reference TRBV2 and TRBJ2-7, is EPEVTQTPSHQVTQMGQEVILRCVPISNHLYFYWYRQILGQKVEFLVSFYNNEISEKSEIFDDQFSVERPDGSNFTLKIRSTKLEDSAMYFCASSMDRAVTYEQYFGPGTRLTVT.

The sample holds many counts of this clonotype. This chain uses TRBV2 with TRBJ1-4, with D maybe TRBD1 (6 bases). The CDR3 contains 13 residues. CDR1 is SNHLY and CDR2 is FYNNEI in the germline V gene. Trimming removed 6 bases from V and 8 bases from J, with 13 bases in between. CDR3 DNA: TGTGCCAGCAGACGAGCCAGGGGAGAAAAACTGTTTTTT. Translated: CASRRARGEKLFF.

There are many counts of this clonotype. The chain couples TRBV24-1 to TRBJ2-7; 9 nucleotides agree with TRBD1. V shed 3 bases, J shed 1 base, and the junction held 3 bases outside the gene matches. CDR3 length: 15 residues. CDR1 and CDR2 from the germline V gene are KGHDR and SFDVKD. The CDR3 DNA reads TGTGCCACCAGTGATCCGACAGGGGGATCCTACGAGCAGTACTTC. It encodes CATSDPTGGSYEQYF.

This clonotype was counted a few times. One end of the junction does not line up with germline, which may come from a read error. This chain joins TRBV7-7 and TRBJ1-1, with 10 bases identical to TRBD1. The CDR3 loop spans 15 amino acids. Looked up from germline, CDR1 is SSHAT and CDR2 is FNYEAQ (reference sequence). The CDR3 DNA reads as TGTGCTAGCAGCCTGAGGACAGGGGGTGACACTGAAGCTTTCTTT. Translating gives CASSLRTGGDTEAFF.

This chain's CDR3 is CASSLPWGQLMNTGELFF. The CDR3 DNA follows: TGTGCCAGCAGCTTGCCCTGGGGTCAGCTAATGAACACCGGGGAGCTGTTTTTT. The chain is built from TRBV5-6 and TRBJ2-2, with D unclear. V was shortened by 1 base and J by 1 base, with 17 bases between the two germline ends. Germline loops: CDR1 SGHDT, CDR2 YYEEEE. The CDR3 is 18 residues long.

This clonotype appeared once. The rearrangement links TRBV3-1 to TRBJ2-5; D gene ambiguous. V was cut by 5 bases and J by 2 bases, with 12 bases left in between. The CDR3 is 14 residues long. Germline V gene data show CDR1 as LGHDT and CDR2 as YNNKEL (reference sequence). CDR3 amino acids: CASSSLTYQETQYF. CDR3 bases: TGTGCCAGCAGCAGTCTGACTTATCAAGAGACCCAGTACTTC.

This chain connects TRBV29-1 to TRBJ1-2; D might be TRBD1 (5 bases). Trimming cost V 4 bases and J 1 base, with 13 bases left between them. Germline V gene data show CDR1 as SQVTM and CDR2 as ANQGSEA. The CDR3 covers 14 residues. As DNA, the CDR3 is TGCAGCGTTGCCGGTTGGGGCCTTAACTATGGCTACACCTTC. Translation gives CSVAGWGLNYGYTF.

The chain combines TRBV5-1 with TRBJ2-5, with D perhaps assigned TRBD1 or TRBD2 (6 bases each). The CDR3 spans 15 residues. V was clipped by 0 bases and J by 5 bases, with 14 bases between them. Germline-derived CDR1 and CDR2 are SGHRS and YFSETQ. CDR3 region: CASSLDGGQGETQYF. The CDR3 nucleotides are TGCGCCAGCAGCTTGGACGGGGGCCAGGGGGAGACCCAGTACTTC.

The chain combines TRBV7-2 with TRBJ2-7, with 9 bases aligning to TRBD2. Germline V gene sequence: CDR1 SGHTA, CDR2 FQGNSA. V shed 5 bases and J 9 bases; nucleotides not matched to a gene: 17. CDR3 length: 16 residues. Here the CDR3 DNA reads TGTGCCAGCAGCCCCTCCGCGGGGGGGCCGAAGCATACGCAGTACTTC. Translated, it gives CASSPSAGGPKHTQYF.

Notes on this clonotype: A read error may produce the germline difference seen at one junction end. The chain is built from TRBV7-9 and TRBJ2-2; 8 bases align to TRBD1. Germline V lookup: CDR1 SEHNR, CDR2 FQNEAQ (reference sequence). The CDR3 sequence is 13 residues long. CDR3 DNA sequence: TGTGCCAGCAGCAAGGAACAGGGGGAGTTTCCTGAGTTT. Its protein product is CASSKEQGEFPEF.

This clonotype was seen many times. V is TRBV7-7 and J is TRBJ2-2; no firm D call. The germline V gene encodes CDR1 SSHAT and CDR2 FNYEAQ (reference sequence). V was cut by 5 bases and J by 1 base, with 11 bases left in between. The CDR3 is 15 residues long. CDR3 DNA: TGTGCCAGCAGCCCCGACGGATGGAACACCGGGGAGCTGTTTTTT. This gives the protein CASSPDGWNTGELFF.

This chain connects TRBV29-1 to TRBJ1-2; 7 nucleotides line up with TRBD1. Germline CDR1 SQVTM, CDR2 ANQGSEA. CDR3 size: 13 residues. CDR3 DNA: TGCAGTCTGATCCGGGACAGTAACTATGGCTACACCTTC. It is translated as CSLIRDSNYGYTF.

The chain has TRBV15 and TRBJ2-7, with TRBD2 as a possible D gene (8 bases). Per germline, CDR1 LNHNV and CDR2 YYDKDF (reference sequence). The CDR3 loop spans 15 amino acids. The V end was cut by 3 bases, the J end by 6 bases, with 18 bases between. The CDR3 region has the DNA TGTGCCACCAGCAGCCGCCGGGACAGCGGGGGCGAGCAGTACTTC. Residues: CATSSRRDSGGEQYF.

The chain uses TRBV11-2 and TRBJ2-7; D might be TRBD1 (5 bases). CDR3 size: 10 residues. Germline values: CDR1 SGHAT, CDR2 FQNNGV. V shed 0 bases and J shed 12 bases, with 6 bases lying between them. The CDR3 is CASSLDRAYF. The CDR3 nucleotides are TGTGCCAGCAGCTTAGACAGGGCGTACTTC.

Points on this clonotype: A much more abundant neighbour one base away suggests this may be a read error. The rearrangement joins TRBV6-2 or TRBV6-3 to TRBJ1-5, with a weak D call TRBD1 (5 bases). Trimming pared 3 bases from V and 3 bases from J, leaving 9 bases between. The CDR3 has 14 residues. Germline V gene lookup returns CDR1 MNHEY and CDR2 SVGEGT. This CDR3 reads CASSYLRVNQPQHF. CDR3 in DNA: TGTGCCAGCAGTTATCTCAGGGTCAATCAGCCCCAGCATTTT.

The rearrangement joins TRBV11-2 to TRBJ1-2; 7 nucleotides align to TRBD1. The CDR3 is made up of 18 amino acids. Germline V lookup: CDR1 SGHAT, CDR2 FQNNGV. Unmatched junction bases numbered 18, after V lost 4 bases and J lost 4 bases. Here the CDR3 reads CASSYRWGQPVESYGYTF. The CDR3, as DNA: TGTGCCAGCAGCTACCGATGGGGACAGCCCGTCGAGAGCTATGGCTACACCTTC.

The CDR3 region is CASSRWDSYGYTF. DNA for the CDR3: TGTGCCAGCAGTAGGTGGGACAGTTATGGCTACACCTTC. This rearrangement joins TRBV12-3 or TRBV12-4 to TRBJ1-2; TRBD1 agrees at 7 bases. The V and J ends lost 5 bases and 5 bases, in that order; junction bases with no gene match: 5. The length of the CDR3 is 13 residues.

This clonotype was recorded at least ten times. CDR3 bases: TGTGCCAGCAGCTTAGCAGGGGGCATCAAGACCCAGTACTTC. Protein product: CASSLAGGIKTQYF. V usage is TRBV7-6 and J usage is TRBJ2-5; 7 bases agree with TRBD1. CDR1 is SGHVS and CDR2 is FNYEAQ in the germline V gene. Losses at the gene ends were 0 bases for V and 6 bases for J; bases not matched to a gene: 4. The CDR3 contains 14 residues.